The sequence of this TCR beta chain was determined in a study of STAT5B mutations in CD4+ large granular lymphocyte leukemia. With 4 bases removed from V and 1 base from J, the gap between germline ends came to 13 bases. Per germline, CDR1 GTSNPN and CDR2 SVGIG (reference sequence). The CDR3 extends over 15 amino acids. The assay was run at survey level. This table comes from immunoSEQ multiplex PCR, and its TCRdb copy is limited to in-frame clones, with some not included. The repertoire holds just over 40,000 clones, 75% to 85% seen once, with 3% to 4.5% in the top ten. Note on this clone: The antigen is not known.

Regarding the study as a whole: No patients shared main leukemic clonotypes, though approximately 26% appeared at low frequency elsewhere.

This TCR was recovered from a human donor in good health. Input material: CD4+ T cells from blood buffy coats. V is TRBV30 and J is TRBJ2-2, with D maybe TRBD2 (5 bases). In nucleotides, the CDR3 is TGTGCCTGGAATCGGGATTCGAGGAACACCGGGGAGCTGTTTTTT. Translated, it gives CAWNRDSRNTGELFF.